Included here is one TCR beta chain sequence, with context. The antigen is unknown. Per germline, CDR1 SGHNT and CDR2 YENEEA. This CDR3 is 18 amino acids long. The V gene end was trimmed by 6 bases and the J gene end by 3 bases; junction bases not matched to a gene: 14. The data originate from a study of early stage breast cancer tumors. Study information: Of around 15 invasive breast tumors, approximately 11 were hormone receptor-positive, HER2-negative. Study findings and constraints: Most shared enriched TCRB sequences were commonly generated ones. Comparing each tissue with blood distinguished tumor from normal in about 90% of the 16 patients. Tumors had roughly 2.5-fold higher T cell density than normal breast.

The repertoire was sequenced with immunoSEQ multiplex PCR; TCRdb's copy has only in-frame clones and lacks some. In the table there are some 11,000 clones, around 69% of which are singletons. The chain links TRBV11-3 to TRBJ1-1, with 12 bases that match TRBD1. This clonotype originated in a person aged 40-50 years with breast cancer. Sequencing used breast tumor tissue. The CDR3 spells CASRSRPGQGARDTEAFF. The CDR3 DNA is TGTGCCAGCAGATCAAGACCGGGACAGGGGGCCCGTGACACTGAAGCTTTCTTT.